This T cell receptor (beta chain) emerged from a study of lymphopenia after photon versus proton radiotherapy. TCRdb's table, derived via immunoSEQ multiplex PCR, lists solely in-frame clones and lacks some. The sample carries 65,000 to 90,000 clones, about 90% recorded once. Study-wide results and caveats: A bigger post-nadir fall in TCR diversity correlated inversely with survival time in deceased patients.

On this clone itself: Its antigen is unknown.

V gave up 0 bases and J gave up 3 bases, with 5 bases separating them. This CDR3 is built from 13 residues. Germline loops: CDR1 SGHTA, CDR2 FQGTGA. V gene TRBV7-3 combines with J gene TRBJ1-1; D is ambiguous. The specimen comprised peripheral blood, sampled from a patient treated with photon-based radiotherapy. The TCR sequence derives from a woman aged 35 to 49 with cholangiocarcinoma. The CDR3 nucleotides read TGTGCCAGCAGCTTAACAGGGTACACTGAAGCTTTCTTT. Translation: CASSLTGYTEAFF. Supplemented by reference TRBV7-3 and TRBJ1-1, the full variable domain reads GAGVSQTPSNKVTEKGKYVELRCDPISGHTALYWYRQSLGQGPEFLIYFQGTGAADDSGLPNDRFFAVRPEGSVSTLKIQRTERGDSAVYLCASSLTGYTEAFFGQGTRLTVV.